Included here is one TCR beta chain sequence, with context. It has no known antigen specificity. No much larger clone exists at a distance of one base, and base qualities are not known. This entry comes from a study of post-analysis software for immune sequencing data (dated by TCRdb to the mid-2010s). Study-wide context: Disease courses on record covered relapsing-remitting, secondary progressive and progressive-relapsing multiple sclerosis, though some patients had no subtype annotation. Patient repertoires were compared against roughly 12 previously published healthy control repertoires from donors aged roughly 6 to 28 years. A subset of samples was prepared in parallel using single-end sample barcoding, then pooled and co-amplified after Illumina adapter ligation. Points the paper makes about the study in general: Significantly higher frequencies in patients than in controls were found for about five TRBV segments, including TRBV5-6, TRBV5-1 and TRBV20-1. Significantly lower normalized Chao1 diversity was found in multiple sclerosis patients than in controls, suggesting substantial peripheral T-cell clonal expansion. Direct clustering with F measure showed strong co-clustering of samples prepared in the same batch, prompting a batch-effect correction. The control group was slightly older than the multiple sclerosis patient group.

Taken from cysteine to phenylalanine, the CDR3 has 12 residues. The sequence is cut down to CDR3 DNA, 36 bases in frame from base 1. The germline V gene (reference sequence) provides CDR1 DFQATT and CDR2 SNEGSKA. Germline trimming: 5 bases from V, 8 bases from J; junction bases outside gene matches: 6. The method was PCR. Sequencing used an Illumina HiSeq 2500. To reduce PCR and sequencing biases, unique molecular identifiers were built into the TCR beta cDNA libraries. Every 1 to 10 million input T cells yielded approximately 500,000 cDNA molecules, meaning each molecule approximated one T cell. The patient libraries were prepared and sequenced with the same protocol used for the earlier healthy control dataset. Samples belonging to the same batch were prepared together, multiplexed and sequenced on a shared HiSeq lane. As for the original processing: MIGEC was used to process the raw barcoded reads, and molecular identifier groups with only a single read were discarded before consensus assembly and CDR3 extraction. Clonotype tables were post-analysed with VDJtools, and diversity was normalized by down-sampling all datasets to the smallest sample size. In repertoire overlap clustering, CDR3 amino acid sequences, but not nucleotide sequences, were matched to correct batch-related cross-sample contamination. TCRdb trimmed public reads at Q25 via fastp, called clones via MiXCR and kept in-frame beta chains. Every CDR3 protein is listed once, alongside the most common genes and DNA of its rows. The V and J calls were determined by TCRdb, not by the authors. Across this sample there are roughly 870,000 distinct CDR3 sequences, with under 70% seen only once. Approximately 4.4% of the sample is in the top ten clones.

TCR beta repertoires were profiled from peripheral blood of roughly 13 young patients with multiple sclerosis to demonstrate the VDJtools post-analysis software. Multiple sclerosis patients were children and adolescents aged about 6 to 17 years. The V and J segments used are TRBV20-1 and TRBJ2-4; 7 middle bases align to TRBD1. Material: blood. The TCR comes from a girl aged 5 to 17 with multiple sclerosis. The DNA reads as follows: TGCAGTGCTTATGACAGGGCCGACATTCAGTACTTC. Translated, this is CSAYDRADIQYF.